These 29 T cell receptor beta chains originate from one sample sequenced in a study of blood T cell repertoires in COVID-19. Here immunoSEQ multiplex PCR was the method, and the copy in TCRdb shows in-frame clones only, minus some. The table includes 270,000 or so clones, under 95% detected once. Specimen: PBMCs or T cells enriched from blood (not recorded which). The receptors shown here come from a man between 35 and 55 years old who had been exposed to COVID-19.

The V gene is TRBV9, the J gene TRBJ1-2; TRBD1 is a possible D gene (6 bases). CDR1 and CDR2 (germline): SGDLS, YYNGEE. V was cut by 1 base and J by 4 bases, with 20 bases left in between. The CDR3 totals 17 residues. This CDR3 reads CASSVPGQGGPTYGYTF. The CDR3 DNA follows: TGTGCCAGCAGCGTACCGGGACAAGGAGGACCTACCTATGGCTACACCTTC.

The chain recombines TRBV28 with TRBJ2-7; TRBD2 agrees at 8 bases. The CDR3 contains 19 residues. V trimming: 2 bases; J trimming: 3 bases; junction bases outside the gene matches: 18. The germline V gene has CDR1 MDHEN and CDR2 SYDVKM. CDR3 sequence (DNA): TGTGCCAGCAGTTTACCCACGGGAGGGATGAAATACAAAATCTACGAGCAGTACTTC. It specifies CASSLPTGGMKYKIYEQYF.

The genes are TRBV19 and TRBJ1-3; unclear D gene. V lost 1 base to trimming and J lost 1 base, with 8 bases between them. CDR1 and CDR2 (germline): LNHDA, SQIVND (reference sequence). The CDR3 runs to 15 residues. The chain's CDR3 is CASSIGLTSGNTIYF. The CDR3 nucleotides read TGTGCCAGTAGTATAGGCCTTACTTCTGGAAACACCATATATTTT.

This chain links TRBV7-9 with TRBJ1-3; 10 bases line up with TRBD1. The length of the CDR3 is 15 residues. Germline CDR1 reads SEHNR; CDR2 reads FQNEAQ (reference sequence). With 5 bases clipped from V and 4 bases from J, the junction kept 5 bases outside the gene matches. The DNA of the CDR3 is TGTGCCAGCAGCCCAGGGACAGGGGACGGAAACACCATATATTTT. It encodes CASSPGTGDGNTIYF.

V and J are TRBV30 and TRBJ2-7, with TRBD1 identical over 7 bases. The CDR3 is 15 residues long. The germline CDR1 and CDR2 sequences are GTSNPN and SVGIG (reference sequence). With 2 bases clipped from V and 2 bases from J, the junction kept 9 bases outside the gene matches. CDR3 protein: CAWSSGQVWTYEQYF. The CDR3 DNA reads TGTGCCTGGAGTAGTGGACAGGTCTGGACCTACGAGCAGTACTTC.

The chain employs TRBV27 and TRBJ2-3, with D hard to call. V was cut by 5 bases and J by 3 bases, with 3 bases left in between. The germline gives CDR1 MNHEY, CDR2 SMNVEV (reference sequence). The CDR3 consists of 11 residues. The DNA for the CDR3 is TGTGCCAGCAGTCCAACAGATACGCAGTATTTT. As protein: CASSPTDTQYF.

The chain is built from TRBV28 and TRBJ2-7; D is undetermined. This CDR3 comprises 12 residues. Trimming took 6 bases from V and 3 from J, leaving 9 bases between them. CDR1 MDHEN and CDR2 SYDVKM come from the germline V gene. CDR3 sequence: CASRGRDYEQYF. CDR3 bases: TGTGCCAGCAGGGGCAGAGACTACGAGCAGTACTTC.

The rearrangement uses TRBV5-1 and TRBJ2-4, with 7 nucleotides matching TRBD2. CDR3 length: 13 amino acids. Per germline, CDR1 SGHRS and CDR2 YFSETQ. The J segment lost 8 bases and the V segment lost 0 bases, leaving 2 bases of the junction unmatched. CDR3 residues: CASSLEGRDIQYF. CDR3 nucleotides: TGCGCCAGCAGCTTGGAGGGGAGGGACATTCAGTACTTC.

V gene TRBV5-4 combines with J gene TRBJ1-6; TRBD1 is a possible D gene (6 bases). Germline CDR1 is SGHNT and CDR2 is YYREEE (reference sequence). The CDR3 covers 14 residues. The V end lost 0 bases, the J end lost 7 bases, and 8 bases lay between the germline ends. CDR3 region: CASSLEQGNSPLHF. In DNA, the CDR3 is TGTGCCAGCAGCTTGGAGCAGGGGAATTCACCCCTCCACTTT.

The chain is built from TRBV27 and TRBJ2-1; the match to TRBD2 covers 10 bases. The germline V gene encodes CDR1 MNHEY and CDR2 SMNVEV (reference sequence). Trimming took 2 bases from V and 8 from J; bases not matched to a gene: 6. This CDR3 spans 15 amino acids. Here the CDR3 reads CASSLILSGRDEQFF. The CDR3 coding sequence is TGTGCCAGCAGTTTAATACTGAGCGGGAGGGATGAGCAGTTCTTC.

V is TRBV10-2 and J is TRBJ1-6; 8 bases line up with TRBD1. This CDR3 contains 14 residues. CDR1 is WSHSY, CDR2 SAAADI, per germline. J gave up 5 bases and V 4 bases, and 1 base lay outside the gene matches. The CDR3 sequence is CASSGGQDNSPLHF. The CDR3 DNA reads TGCGCCAGCAGTGGGGGACAGGATAATTCACCCCTCCACTTT.

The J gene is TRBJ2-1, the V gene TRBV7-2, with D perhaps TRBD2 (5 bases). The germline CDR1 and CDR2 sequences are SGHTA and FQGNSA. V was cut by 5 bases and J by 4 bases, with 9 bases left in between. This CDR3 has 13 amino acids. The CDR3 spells CASSIGGYNEQFF. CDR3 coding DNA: TGTGCCAGCAGCATCGGAGGTTACAATGAGCAGTTCTTC. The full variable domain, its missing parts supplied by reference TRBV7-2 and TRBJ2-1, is GAGVSQSPSNKVTEKGKDVELRCDPISGHTALYWYRQSLGQGLEFLIYFQGNSAPDKSGLPSDRFSAERTGGSVSTLTIQRTQQEDSAVYLCASSIGGYNEQFFGPGTRLTVL.

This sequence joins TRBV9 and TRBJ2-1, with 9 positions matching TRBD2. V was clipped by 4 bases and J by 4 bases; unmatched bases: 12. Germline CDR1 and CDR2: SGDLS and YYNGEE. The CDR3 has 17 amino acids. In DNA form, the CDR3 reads TGTGCCAGCAGCAAGGTTTGGGGGACTAGCTCATACAATGAGCAGTTCTTC. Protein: CASSKVWGTSSYNEQFF.

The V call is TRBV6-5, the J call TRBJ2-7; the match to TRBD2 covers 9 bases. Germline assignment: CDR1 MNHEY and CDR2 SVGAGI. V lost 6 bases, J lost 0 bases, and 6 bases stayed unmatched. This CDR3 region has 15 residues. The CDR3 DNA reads TGTGCCAGCAGAGTGACTAGCGGTAGCTCCTACGAGCAGTACTTC. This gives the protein CASRVTSGSSYEQYF.

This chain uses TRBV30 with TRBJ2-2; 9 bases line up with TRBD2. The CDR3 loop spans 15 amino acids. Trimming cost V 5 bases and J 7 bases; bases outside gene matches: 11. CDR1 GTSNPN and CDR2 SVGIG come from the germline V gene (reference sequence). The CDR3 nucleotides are TGTGCCTGGTCCCGGCGGGAGGGCTGGGGCGGGGAGCTGTTTTTT. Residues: CAWSRREGWGGELFF.

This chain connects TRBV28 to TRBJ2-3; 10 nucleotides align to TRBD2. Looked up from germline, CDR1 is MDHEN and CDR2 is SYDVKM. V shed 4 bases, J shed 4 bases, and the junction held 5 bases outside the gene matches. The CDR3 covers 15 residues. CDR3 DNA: TGTGCCAGCAGTTCCAGCGGGAGGGTTGCAGATACGCAGTATTTT. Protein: CASSSSGRVADTQYF.

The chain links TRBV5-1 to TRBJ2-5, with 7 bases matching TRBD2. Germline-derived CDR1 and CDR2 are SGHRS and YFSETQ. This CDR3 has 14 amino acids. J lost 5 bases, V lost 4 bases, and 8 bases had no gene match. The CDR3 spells CASSPEGLGETQYF. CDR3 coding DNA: TGCGCCAGCAGCCCAGAAGGACTAGGGGAGACCCAGTACTTC.

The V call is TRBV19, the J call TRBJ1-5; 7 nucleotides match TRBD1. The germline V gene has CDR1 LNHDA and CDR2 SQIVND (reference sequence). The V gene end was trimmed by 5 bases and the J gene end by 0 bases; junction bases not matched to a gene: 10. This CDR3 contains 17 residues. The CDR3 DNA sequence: TGTGCCAGTAGTCGCTTCGGGACAGAGAATAGCAATCAGCCCCAGCATTTT. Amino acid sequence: CASSRFGTENSNQPQHF.

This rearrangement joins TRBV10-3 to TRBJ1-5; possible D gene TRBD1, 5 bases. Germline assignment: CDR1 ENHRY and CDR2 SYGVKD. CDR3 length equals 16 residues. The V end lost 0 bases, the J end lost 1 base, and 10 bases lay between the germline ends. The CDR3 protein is CAISESRGGSNQPQHF. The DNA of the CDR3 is TGTGCCATCAGTGAGTCAAGGGGAGGAAGCAATCAGCCCCAGCATTTT.

The CDR3 spells CASSPGQGPRDTEAFF. DNA of the CDR3: TGCGCCAGCAGCCCCGGACAGGGGCCGAGGGACACTGAAGCTTTCTTT. The V call is TRBV5-1, the J call TRBJ1-1; TRBD1 matches 9 bases. Germline assignment: CDR1 SGHRS and CDR2 YFSETQ. J was trimmed by 3 bases and V by 4 bases; bases with no gene match: 10. The CDR3 sequence is 16 residues long.

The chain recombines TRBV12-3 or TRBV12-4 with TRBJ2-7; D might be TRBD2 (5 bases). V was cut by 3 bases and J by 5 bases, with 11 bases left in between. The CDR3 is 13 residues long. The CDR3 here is CASSFAGENEQYF. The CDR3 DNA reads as TGTGCCAGCAGTTTCGCTGGGGAGAACGAGCAGTACTTC.

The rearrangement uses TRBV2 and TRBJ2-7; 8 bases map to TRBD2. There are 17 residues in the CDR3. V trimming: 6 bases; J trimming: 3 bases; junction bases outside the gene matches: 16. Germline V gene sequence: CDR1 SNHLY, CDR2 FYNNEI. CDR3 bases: TGTGCCAGCAGGATGAATCCCTCGGGGGGGACAATCTACGAGCAGTACTTC. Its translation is CASRMNPSGGTIYEQYF.

The CDR3 region is CASSPIRHGGTGHEQFF. The CDR3 nucleotides are TGTGCCAGCTCACCTATCCGGCACGGCGGGACCGGACATGAGCAGTTCTTC. The J gene is TRBJ2-1, the V gene TRBV18; a weak D match, TRBD2 (6 bases). Germline V gives CDR1 KGHSH, CDR2 LQKENI. CDR3 length equals 17 residues. V was trimmed by 3 bases and J by 8 bases, leaving 23 bases between them.

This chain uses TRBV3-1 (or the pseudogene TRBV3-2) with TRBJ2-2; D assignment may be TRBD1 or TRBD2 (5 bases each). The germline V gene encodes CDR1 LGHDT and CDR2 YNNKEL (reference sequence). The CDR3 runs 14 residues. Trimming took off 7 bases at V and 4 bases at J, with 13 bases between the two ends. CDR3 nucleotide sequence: TGTGCCAGCACCCAGGGAGAGGCCACCGGGGAGCTGTTTTTT. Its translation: CASTQGEATGELFF.

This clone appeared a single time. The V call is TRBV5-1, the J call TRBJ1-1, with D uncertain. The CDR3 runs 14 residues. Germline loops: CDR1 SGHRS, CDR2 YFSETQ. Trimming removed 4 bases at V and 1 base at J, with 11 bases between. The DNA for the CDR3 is TGCGCCAGCAGCCGGGGTGGTGAGAACACTGAAGCTTTCTTT. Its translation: CASSRGGENTEAFF.

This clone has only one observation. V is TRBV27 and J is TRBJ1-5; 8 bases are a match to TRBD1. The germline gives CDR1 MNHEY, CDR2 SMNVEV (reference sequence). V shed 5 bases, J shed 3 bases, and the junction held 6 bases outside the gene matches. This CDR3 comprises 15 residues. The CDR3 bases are TGTGCCAGCAGTCGGACAGGGCTTTCCAATCAGCCCCAGCATTTT. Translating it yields CASSRTGLSNQPQHF.

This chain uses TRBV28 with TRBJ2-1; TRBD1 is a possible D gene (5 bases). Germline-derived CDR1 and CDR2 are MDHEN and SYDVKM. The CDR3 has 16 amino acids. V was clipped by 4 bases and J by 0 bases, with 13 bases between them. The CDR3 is CASSSQGSSSYNEQFF. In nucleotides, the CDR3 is TGTGCCAGCAGTTCGCAGGGATCTAGCTCCTACAATGAGCAGTTCTTC.

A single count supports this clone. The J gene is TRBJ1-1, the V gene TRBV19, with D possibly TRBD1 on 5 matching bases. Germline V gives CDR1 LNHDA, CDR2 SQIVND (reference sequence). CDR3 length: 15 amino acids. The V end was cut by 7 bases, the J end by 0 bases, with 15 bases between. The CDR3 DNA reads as TGTGCCAGTACCAAGGGGATGGAGCTGAACACTGAAGCTTTCTTT. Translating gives CASTKGMELNTEAFF.

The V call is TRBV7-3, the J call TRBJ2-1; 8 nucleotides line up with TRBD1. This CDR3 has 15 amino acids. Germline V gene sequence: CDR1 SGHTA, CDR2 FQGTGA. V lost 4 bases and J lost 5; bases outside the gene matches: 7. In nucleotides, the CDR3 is TGTGCCAGCAGCTCCTCAGGGGGCTACCACAATGAGCAGTTCTTC. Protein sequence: CASSSSGGYHNEQFF.